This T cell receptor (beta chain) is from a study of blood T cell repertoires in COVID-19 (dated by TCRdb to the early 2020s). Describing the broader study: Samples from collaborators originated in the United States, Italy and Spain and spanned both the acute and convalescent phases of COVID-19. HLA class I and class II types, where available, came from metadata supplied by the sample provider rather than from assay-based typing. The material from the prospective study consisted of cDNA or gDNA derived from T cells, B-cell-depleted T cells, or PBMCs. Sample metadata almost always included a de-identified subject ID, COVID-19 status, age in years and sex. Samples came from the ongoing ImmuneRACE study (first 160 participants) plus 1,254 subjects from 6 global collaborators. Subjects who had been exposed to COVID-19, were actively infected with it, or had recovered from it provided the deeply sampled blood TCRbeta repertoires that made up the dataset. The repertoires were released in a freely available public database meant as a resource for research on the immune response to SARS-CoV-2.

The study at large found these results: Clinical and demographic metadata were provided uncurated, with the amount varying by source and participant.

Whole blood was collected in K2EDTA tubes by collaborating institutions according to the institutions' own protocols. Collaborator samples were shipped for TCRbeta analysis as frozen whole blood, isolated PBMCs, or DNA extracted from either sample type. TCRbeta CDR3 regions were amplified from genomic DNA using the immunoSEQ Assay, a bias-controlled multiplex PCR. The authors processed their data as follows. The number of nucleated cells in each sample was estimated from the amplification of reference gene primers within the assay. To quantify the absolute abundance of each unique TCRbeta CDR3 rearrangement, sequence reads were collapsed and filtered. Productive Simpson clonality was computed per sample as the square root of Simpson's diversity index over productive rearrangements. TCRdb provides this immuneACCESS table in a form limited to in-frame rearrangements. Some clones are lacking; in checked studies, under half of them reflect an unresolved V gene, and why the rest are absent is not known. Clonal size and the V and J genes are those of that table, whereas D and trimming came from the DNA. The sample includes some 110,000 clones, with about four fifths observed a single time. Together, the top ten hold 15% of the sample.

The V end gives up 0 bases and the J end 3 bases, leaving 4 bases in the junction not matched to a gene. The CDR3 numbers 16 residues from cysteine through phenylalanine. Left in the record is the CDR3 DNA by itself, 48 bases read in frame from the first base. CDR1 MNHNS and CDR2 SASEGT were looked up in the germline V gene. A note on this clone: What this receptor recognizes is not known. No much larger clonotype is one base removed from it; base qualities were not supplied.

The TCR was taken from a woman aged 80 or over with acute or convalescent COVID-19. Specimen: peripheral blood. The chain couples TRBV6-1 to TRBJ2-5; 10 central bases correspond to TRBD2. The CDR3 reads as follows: CASSEASGRFEETQYF. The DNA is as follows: TGTGCCAGCAGTGAAGCTAGCGGGAGGTTCGAAGAGACCCAGTACTTC.